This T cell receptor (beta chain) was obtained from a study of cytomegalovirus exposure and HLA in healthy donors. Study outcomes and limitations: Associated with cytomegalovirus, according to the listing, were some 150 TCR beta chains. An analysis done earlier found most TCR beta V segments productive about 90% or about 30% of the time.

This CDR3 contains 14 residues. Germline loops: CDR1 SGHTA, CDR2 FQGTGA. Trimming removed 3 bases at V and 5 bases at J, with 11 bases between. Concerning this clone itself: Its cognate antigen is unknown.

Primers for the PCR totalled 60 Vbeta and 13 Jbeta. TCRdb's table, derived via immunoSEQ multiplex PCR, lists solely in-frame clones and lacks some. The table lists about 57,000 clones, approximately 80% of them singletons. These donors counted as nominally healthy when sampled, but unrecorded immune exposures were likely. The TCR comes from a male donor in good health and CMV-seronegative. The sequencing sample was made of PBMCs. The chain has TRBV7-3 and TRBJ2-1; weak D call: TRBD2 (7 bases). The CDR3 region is CASSFEGGHNEQFF. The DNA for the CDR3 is TGTGCCAGCAGCTTTGAGGGGGGGCACAATGAGCAGTTCTTC.